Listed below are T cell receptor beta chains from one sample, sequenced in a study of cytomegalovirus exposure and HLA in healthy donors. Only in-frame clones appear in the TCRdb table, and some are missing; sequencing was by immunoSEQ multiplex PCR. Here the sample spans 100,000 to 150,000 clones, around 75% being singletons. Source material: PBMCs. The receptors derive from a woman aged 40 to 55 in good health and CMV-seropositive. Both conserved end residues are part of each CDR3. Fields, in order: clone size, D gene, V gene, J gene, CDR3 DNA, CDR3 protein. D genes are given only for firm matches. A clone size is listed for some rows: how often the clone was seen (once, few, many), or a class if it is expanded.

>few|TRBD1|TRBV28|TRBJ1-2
TGTGCCAGCACGATAGACAGGGACTCTGGCTACACCTTC
CASTIDRDSGYTF
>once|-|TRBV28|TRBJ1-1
TGTGCCAGCAGCGTAGACTACGAAGCTTTCTTT
CASSVDYEAFF
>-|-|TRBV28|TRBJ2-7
TGTGCCAGTAGTTTTTCGGGTTGGAGCTCCTACGAGCAGTACTTC
CASSFSGWSSYEQYF
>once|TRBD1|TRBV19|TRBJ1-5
TGTGCCAGTAGTGCCGCCGGGACAGGGTGGAATCAGCCCCAGCATTTT
CASSAAGTGWNQPQHF
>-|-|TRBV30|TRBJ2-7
TGTGCCTGGAGTCCGACACTTACCTACGAGCAGTACTTC
CAWSPTLTYEQYF
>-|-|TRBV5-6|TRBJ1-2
TGTGCCAGCAGCTTGGCCAAACAGCTTGGCTACACCTTC
CASSLAKQLGYTF
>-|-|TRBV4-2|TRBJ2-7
TGTGCCAGCAGCCAAGTGGTGGGACTGACGGGCTCCTACGAGCAGTACTTC
CASSQVVGLTGSYEQYF
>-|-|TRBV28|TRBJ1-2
TGTGCCAGCAGTTTAGAGCCGGGGAGGCTCCACTATGGCTACACCTTC
CASSLEPGRLHYGYTF
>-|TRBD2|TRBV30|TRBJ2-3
TGTGCCTGGGGTCCTAGCGGGAGAGAATATTTT
CAWGPSGREYF
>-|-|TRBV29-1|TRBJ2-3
TGCAGCGTTGAAGATTGGTCCGCGGGCGTGGCGCGAGATACGCAGTATTTT
CSVEDWSAGVARDTQYF